This TCR beta chain comes out of a study of T cell responses to AZD1222 COVID-19 vaccine (TCRdb year 2021). Context from the whole study: AZD1222 recipients whose second dose came at about 4 weeks and those whose second dose came at about 12 weeks were combined into one group, since spike-specific TCR depth and breadth did not differ between the two schedules. A total of more than 230 trial participants underwent TCR sequencing, of whom some 210 received two doses of AZD1222 and roughly 25 received two doses of the MenACWY control vaccine. Trial participants were enrolled by age into 18-55, 56-69 and 70-plus year subgroups, with approximately 150, 30 and 60 TCR-sequenced participants respectively.

What the research found in general, with its limitations: Only 5 to 7 AZD1222 recipients were SARS-CoV-2 seropositive at baseline, limiting conclusions about previously exposed vaccinees. The whole spike protein was spanned by vaccine-associated CD4 TCRs, and dominant responses were seen in regions 160-218 and 743-854. A significant rise in spike-specific TCR breadth and depth was observed after two AZD1222 doses relative to day 0 and relative to MenACWY recipients. Participants were mostly white British, with more females than males. The authors suggested clonal diversity may have been underestimated. No day 14 peak-response samples were available, so repertoires were characterized only after the peak T cell response. The 56-69-year group was small, and its depth increase did not reach significance, likely because of low power. Nearly half of unique spike-specific TCRs reportedly recognized epitopes outside regions mutated in the B.1.351 and B.1.1.7 variants.

The CDR3 regions of human TCRbeta chains were analyzed by immunosequencing. Under the source paper's analysis protocol: Repertoire TCRs were matched against a reference library of SARS-CoV-2-specific TCRs generated with the MIRA antigen-specificity platform. Breadth meant the fraction of unique TCRs that were SARS-CoV-2-associated, whereas depth meant the fraction of total T cells that were SARS-CoV-2-associated. Using the MIRA data, each spike-specific TCR was assigned both to the spike region to which the TCR was reactive and to a CD4 or CD8 class. Log10-transformed breadth and depth values were compared by one-way ANOVA with Sidak's multiple comparisons tests. TCRdb's version of the immuneACCESS table is confined to in-frame rearrangements and falls short of the full clone set. An unresolved V gene accounts for under half of the shortfall where checked; the remainder is of unknown origin. That table is the source of V, J and clone size, and D and trimming were worked out from the DNA. A total of approximately 180,000 clones appear in this sample, around nine tenths of them only once. The ten biggest clones cover 2.6% of the sample.

In the germline V gene (reference sequence), CDR1 corresponds to SEHNR and CDR2 to FQNEAQ. The CDR3 runs 15 amino acids, cysteine and phenylalanine included. Only the CDR3 part of the read is kept: 45 bases, read in frame from the first base. The germline V and J ends show losses of 7 bases and 3 bases respectively, and no gene match explains 9 bases of the junction. Remarks on this clone: Its cognate antigen has yet to be identified. No base qualities exist here, and no much larger clone lies one base off it.

What this sample's time point label stands for: baseline before first vaccination. Vaccinee samples came from UK trials COV001 and COV002, including a single-blind randomized controlled phase 2/3 trial of AZD1222 (ChAdOx1 nCoV-19) in healthy adults. For TCRbeta chain sequencing, PBMC samples from trial participants were taken at day 0 and at day 28 after the second dose. The V gene is TRBV7-9 and the J gene is TRBJ1-3; TRBD1 aligns with 7 central bases. The sequencing used peripheral blood, collected on day 0 of AZD1222 vaccination. This TCR was sampled from an adult in good health. The CDR3 has the sequence CASTKAQGDGNTIYF. The DNA sequence is as follows: TGTGCCAGCACAAAAGCCCAGGGGGATGGAAACACCATATATTTT.